The clone carrying this T cell receptor (beta chain) has more than one count but fewer than ten. Once RNA had been extracted, it was reverse transcribed into cDNA to act as the sequencing template. Sequencing used immunoSEQ multiplex PCR; TCRdb keeps in-frame clones, though not all of them. The data contain 180,000 or so clones, 51% of them singletons. The treatment is: oral pan-JAK inhibitor, 5-10 mg twice daily. This record belongs to a study of CD8+ T cells in alopecia areata. The CDR3 has 14 residues. J was trimmed by 4 bases and V by 4 bases; bases with no gene match: 3. Per the germline V gene, CDR1 is LNHNV and CDR2 is YYDKDF (reference sequence).

The sequenced sample was CD8+ T cells sorted from blood, obtained at week 52, from a patient treated with tofacitinib. This chain connects TRBV15 to TRBJ2-1; TRBD2 matches at 8 bases. This sequence originates from a human donor with alopecia areata. CDR3: CATSTGGEYNEQFF. CDR3 bases: TGTGCCACCAGCACGGGGGGGGAGTACAATGAGCAGTTCTTC.